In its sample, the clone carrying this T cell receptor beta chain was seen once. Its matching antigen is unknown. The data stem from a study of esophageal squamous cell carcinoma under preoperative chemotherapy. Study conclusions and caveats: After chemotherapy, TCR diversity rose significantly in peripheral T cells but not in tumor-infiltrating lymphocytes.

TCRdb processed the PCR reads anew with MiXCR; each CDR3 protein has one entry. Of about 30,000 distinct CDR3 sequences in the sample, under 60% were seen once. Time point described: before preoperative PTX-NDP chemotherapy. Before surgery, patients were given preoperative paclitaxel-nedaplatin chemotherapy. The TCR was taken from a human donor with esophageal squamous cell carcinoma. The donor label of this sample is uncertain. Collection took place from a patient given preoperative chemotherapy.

The CDR3 DNA is TGTGCCAGCAGCCCGCCCAGGGGGGAGCTGTTTTTT. It encodes CASSPPRGELFF. V is TRBV7-6 and J is TRBJ2-2, with no clear D. The CDR3 has 12 residues. V lost 5 bases and J lost 8, with 9 bases in between. The V gene's germline CDR1 is SGHVS and CDR2 FNYEAQ.